The present T cell receptor beta chain was sequenced within a study of vaccination effects on CD4 cells after COVID-19. The protocol was immunoSEQ multiplex PCR, while the TCRdb copy is restricted to in-frame clones and leaves out a portion. The sample holds about 63,000 clones, 75% seen once. Using viral peptide pools, the ViraFEST assay grew out antigen-specific CD4+ T cells prior to sequencing. Researchers isolated CD4+ T cells once 9 to 11 days of culture had elapsed. Absence of prior SARS-CoV-2 infection characterized the vaccine recipients, who showed negative nucleocapsid antibodies. Fresh IL-2-containing medium replaced half the medium on days 3 and 7. Germline CDR1 and CDR2: KGHSH and LQKENI. The ends were cut back, 5 bases at V and 5 bases at J, with 13 bases in the middle. The CDR3 is made up of 15 amino acids. Findings of the study overall: The study found marked clonal contraction of infection- and vaccine-induced clones late after vaccination. Healthy vaccine recipients' vaccine-induced clones were almost all SARS-CoV-2 mono-reactive.

Points on this clone: No antigen is known for it.

The clonotype comes from a human donor who received a COVID-19 vaccine. The chain joins TRBV18 to TRBJ1-6; D ambiguous. Material: CD4+ T cells from PBMCs cultured with HCoV-OC43 spike peptides, obtained before COVID-19 vaccination. Subset here: HCoV-OC43 spike overlapping peptide pool stimulation. CDR3: CASSAGPINNSPLHF. The CDR3 DNA sequence: TGTGCCAGCTCAGCCGGGCCTATTAATAATTCACCCCTCCACTTT.